This T cell receptor (beta chain) was documented in a study of neurological immune-mediated disorders. This clonotype showed up many times. What it recognizes is unknown. Overall study findings and caveats: One cluster of related CDR3 sequences contained, by phylogenetic grouping, the repertoires of 18 of 34 multiple sclerosis patients and formed a possible signature. The highest TCR clonal expansion occurred in HTLV-1-associated myelopathy; multiple sclerosis fell below healthy controls.

The CDR3 runs 15 residues. V was cut by 0 bases and J by 0 bases, with 11 bases left in between. Germline CDR1 and CDR2: DFQATT and SNEGSKA (reference sequence). 5'RACE with 10-nucleotide random UMIs generated the cDNA. TCRdb re-analysed the 5' RACE reads in MiXCR, keeping a single row per CDR3 protein. This table holds approximately 48,000 distinct CDR3 sequences, just over 3% found once. Sequenced sample: PBMCs. This clonotype was sampled from a woman aged 45 to 65 with multiple sclerosis. The chain uses TRBV20-1 and TRBJ1-1, with D possibly TRBD1 on 5 matching bases. This chain's CDR3 is CSARDAGRMNTEAFF. The CDR3 nucleotides read TGCAGTGCTAGAGATGCGGGGCGAATGAACACTGAAGCTTTCTTT.